This T cell receptor (beta chain) was sequenced during a study of Ad26.COV2.S vaccination and SARS-CoV-2 variants. Study-wide findings and caveats: There was reportedly substantial breadth in spike-specific CD8+ and CD4+ T cell responses after vaccination.

Notes on this clone: Its target is not known.

Documented treatment: about 20 received Ad26.COV2.S at low or high dose, single or two shots; several received placebo; per-sample allocation not given. The samples were gathered on day 63 after the first injection of vaccine or placebo. The ends were cut back, 6 bases at V and 4 bases at J, with 9 bases in the middle. The CDR3 covers 13 residues. Germline assignment: CDR1 MNHEY and CDR2 SVGAGI. Sequenced by immunoSEQ multiplex PCR; TCRdb stores in-frame clones only, minus some. The data contain approximately 350,000 clones, 83% of them singletons. Source: peripheral blood, taken in a trial of Ad26.COV2.S vaccine versus placebo. V gene TRBV6-5 combines with J gene TRBJ1-4; D gene ambiguous. This TCR came from a person between 18 and 60 years old who received the Ad26.COV2.S COVID-19 vaccine or a placebo. The CDR3 bases are TGTGCCAGCAGCCAGACCATTAATGAAAAACTGTTTTTT. Its protein product is CASSQTINEKLFF.